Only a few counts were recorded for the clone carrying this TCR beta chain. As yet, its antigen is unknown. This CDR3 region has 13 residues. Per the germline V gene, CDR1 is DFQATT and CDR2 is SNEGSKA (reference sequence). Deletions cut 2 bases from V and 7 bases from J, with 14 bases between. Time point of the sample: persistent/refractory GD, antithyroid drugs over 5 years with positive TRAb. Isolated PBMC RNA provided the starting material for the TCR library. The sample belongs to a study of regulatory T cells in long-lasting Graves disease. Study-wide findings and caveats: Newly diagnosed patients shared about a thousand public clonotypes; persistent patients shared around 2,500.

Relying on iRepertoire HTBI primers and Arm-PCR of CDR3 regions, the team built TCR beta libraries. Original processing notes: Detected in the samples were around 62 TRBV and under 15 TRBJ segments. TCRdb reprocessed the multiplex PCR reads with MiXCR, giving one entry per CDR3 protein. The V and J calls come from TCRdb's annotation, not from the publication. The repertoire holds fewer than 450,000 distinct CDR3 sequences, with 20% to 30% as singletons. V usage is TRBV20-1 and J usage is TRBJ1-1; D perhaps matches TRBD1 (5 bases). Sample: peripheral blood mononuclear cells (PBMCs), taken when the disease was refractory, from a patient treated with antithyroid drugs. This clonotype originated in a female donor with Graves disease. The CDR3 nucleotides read TGCAGTGCTAGATCTGGGGGACGGAATGAAGCTTTCTTT. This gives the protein CSARSGGRNEAFF.